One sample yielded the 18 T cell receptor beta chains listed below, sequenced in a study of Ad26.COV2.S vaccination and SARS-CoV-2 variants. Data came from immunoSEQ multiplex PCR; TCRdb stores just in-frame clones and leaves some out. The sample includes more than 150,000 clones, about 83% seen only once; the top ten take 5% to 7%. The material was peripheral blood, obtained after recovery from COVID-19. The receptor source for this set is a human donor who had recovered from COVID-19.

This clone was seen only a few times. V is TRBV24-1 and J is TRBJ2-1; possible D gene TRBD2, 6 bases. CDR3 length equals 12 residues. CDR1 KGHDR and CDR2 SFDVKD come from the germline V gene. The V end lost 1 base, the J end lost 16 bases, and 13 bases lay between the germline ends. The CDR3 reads CATSDLTGVVFF. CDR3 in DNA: TGTGCCACCAGTGATTTAACGGGAGTGGTATTCTTC.

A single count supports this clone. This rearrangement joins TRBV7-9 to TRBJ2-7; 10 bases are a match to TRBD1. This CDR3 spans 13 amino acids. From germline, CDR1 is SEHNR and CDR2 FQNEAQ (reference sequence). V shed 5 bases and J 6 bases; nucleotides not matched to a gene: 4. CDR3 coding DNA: TGTGCCAGCAGCCGAGGACAGGGGGGCGAGCAGTACTTC. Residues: CASSRGQGGEQYF.

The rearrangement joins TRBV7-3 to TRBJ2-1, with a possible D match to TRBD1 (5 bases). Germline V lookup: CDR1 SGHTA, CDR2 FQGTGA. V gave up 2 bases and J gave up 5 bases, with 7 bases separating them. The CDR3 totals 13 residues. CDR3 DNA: TGTGCCAGCAGCTTAGACAGTGACAATGAGCAGTTCTTC. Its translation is CASSLDSDNEQFF.

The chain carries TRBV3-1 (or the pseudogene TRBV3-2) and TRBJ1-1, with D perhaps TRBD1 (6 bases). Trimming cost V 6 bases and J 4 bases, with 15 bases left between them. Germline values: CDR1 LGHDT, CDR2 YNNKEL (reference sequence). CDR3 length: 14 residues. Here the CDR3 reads CASRHTGSGTEAFF. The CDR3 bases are TGTGCCAGCAGGCACACAGGGAGTGGCACTGAAGCTTTCTTT.

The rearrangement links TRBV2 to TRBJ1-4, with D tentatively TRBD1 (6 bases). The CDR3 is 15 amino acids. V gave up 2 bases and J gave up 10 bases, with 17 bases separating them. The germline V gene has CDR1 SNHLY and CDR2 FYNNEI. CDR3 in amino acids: CASSEPRGGIGKLFF. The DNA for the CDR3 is TGTGCCAGCAGTGAACCCCGAGGGGGGATTGGAAAACTGTTTTTT.

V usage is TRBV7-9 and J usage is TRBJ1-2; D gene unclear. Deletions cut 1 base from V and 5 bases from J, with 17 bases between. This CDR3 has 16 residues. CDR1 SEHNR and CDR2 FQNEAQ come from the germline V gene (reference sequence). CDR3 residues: CASSLGSSRVGYGYTF. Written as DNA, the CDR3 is TGTGCCAGCAGCTTAGGGTCGTCGAGGGTGGGGTATGGCTACACCTTC. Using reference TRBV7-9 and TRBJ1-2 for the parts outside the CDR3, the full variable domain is DTGVSQNPRHKITKRGQNVTFRCDPISEHNRLYWYRQTLGQGPEFLTYFQNEAQLEKSRLLSDRFSAERPKGSFSTLEIQRTEQGDSAMYLCASSLGSSRVGYGYTFGSGTRLTVV.

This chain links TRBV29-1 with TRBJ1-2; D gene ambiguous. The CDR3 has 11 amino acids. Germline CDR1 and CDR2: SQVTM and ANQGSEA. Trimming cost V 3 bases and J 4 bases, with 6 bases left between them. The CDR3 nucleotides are TGCAGCGTTGACAACGGCTATGGCTACACCTTC. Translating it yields CSVDNGYGYTF.

Written as DNA, the CDR3 is TGTGCCAGCAGTTTTACGGGTAACCGGGGTACTGAAGCTTTCTTT. Protein: CASSFTGNRGTEAFF. The chain couples TRBV21-1 to TRBJ1-1. TRBV21-1 corresponds to a pseudogene. This CDR3 contains 15 residues.

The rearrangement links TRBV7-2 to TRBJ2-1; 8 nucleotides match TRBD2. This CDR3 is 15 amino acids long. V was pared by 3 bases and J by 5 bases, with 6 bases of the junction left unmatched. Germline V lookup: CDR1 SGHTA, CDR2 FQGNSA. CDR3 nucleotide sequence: TGTGCCAGCAGCTTGCCTAGCGGGTCCCACAATGAGCAGTTCTTC. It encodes CASSLPSGSHNEQFF.

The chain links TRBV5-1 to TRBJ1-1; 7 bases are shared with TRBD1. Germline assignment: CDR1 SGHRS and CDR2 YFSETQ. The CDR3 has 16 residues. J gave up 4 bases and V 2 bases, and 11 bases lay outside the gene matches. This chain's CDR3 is CASSFGARGFVTEAFF. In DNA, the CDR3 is TGCGCCAGCAGCTTTGGGGCCAGGGGGTTCGTCACTGAAGCTTTCTTT.

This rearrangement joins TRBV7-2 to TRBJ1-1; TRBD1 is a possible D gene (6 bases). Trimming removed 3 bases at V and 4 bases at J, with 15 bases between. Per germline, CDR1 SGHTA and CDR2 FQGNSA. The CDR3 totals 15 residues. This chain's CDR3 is CASSLERGRATEAFF. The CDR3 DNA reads TGTGCCAGCAGCTTGGAAAGGGGGAGGGCCACTGAAGCTTTCTTT. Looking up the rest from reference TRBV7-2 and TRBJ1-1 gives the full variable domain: GAGVSQSPSNKVTEKGKDVELRCDPISGHTALYWYRQSLGQGLEFLIYFQGNSAPDKSGLPSDRFSAERTGGSVSTLTIQRTQQEDSAVYLCASSLERGRATEAFFGQGTRLTVV.

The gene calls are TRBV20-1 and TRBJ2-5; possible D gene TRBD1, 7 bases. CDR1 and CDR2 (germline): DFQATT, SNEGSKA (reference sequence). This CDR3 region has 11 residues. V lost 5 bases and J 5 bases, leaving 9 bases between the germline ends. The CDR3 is CSAQGGETQYF. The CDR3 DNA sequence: TGCAGTGCTCAGGGGGGTGAGACCCAGTACTTC.

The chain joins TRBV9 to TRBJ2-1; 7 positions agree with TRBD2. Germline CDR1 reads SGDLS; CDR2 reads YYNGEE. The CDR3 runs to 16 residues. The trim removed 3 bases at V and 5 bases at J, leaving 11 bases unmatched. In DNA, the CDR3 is TGTGCCAGCAGCGCCCCGCTAGCGGCCATGGACAATGAGCAGTTCTTC. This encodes CASSAPLAAMDNEQFF.

The CDR3 coding sequence is TGTGCCAGCAGCTCTGACTCAGACTACGAGCAGTACTTC. It is translated as CASSSDSDYEQYF. The genes are TRBV11-3 and TRBJ2-7; D remains ambiguous. Germline V lookup: CDR1 SGHNT, CDR2 YENEEA. The V end lost 4 bases, the J end lost 3 bases, and 10 bases lay between the germline ends. The CDR3 is 13 residues long.

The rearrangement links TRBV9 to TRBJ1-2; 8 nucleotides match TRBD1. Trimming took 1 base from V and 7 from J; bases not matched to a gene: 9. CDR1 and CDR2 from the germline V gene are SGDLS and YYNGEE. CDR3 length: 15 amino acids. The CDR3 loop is CASSVLSGTGGGYTF. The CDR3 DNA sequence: TGTGCCAGCAGCGTATTATCCGGGACAGGAGGTGGCTACACCTTC.

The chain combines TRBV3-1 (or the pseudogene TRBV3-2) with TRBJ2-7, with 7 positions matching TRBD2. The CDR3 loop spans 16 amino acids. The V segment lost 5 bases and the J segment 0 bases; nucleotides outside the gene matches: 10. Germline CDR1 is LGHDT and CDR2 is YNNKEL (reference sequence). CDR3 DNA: TGTGCCAGCAGCATTTCGAGCGGGACGAGCTCCTACGAGCAGTACTTC. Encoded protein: CASSISSGTSSYEQYF.

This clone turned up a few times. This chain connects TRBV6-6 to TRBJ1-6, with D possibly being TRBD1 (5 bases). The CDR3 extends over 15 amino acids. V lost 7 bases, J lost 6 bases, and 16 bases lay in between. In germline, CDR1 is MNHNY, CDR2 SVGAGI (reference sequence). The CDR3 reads CASTVEDRANSPLHF. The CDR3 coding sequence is TGTGCCAGCACCGTGGAAGACAGAGCTAATTCACCCCTCCACTTT.

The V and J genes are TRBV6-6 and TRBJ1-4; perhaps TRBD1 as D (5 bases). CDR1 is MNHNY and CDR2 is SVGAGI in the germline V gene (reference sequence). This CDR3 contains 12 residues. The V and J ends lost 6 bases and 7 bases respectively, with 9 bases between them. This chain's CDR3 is CASRGDPEKLFF. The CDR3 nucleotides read TGTGCCAGCAGAGGGGACCCTGAAAAACTGTTTTTT.